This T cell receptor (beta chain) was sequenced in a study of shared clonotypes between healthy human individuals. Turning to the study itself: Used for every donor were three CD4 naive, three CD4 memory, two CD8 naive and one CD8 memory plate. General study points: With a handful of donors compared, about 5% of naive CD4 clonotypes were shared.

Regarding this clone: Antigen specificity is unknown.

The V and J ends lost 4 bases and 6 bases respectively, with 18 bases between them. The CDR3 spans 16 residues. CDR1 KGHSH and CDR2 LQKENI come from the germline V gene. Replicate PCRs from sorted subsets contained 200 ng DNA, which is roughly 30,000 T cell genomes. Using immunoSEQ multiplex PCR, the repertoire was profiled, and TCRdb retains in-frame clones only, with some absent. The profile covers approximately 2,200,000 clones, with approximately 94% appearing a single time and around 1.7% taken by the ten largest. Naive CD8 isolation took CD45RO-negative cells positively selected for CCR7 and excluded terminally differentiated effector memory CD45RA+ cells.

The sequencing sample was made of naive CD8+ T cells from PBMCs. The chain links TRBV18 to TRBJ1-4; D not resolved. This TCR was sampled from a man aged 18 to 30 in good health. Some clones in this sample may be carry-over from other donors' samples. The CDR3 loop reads CASSLYPGSPDEKLFF. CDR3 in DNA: TGTGCCAGCTCACTATATCCGGGGAGCCCGGATGAAAAACTGTTTTTT.